This T cell receptor beta chain was identified during a study of monozygotic twins with inflammatory bowel disease. No T cells were sorted before total RNA was taken from whole blood. A 6-nucleotide sample barcode was carried by the UMIs, which template switching added. One entry per CDR3 protein, without DNA, is what TCRdb gives after re-calling the 5' RACE reads. Recorded for this sample: about 380,000 distinct CDR3 sequences. Comment on this clonotype: What it binds is unknown.

General study points: Sharing of clonotypes with others was lower in IBD patients than in healthy twins, and this was especially so with disease activity.

The origin of this receptor is a human donor with ulcerative colitis or Crohn's disease, or a healthy co-twin of an affected twin (not recorded which). Sequencing input: blood.

This CDR3 is CASRRDRGLYEQYF. J is TRBJ2-7 and V is TRBV28; there is no DNA to check the TCRdb D call of TRBD1. The length of the CDR3 is 14 residues. Germline V gene lookup returns CDR1 MDHEN and CDR2 SYDVKM.